Listed here are 30 T cell receptor beta chains from one sample, sequenced in a study of cytomegalovirus exposure and HLA in healthy donors. PCR used 60 Vbeta primers and 13 Jbeta primers. The data were produced by immunoSEQ multiplex PCR, yet TCRdb's version contains in-frame clones alone and is incomplete. The sample holds 130,000 to 150,000 clones; more than 60% are singletons and the top ten take approximately 13%. The sample consisted of PBMCs. The receptor set was obtained from a man aged 35 to 55 in good health and CMV-seropositive.

The table lists this clone with a count of one. The rearrangement joins TRBV5-1 to TRBJ1-5, with D possibly matching TRBD1 (6 bases). The CDR3 has 14 residues. Trimming took off 4 bases at V and 2 bases at J, with 10 bases between the two ends. The germline gives CDR1 SGHRS, CDR2 YFSETQ. CDR3 region: CASSEGGGNQPQHF. The CDR3, as DNA: TGCGCCAGCAGCGAGGGGGGGGGCAATCAGCCCCAGCATTTT. Full variable domain (missing parts from reference TRBV5-1 and TRBJ1-5): KAGVTQTPRYLIKTRGQQVTLSCSPISGHRSVSWYQQTPGQGLQFLFEYFSETQRNKGNFPGRFSGRQFSNSRSEMNVSTLELGDSALYLCASSEGGGNQPQHFGDGTRLSIL.

V gene TRBV7-2 combines with J gene TRBJ1-4; 7 nucleotides align to TRBD1. The CDR3 length is 15 residues. Losses at the gene ends were 5 bases for V and 4 bases for J; bases not matched to a gene: 7. From germline, CDR1 is SGHTA and CDR2 FQGNSA. The CDR3 region has the DNA TGTGCCAGCAGCCTCGAGGGACAGTTTAATGAAAAACTGTTTTTT. Translated, it gives CASSLEGQFNEKLFF.

This clone was picked up a small number of times. The chain uses TRBV19 and TRBJ2-4, with D possibly being TRBD2 (6 bases). The ends were cut back, 1 base at V and 7 bases at J, with 11 bases in the middle. Germline CDR1 LNHDA, CDR2 SQIVND (reference sequence). The CDR3 is 14 amino acids. The CDR3 spells CASSIVGAGNIQYF. CDR3 coding DNA: TGTGCCAGTAGTATAGTAGGGGCGGGGAACATTCAGTACTTC.

The gene calls are TRBV9 and TRBJ2-3; 10 positions agree with TRBD2. Per the germline V gene, CDR1 is SGDLS and CDR2 is YYNGEE. The CDR3 sequence is 18 residues long. Germline trimming cut 1 base from V and 4 bases from J; bases unmatched to any gene: 12. CDR3 sequence (DNA): TGTGCCAGCAGCGTACCCCACCTAGCGGGAGTGGGTTCAGATACGCAGTATTTT. It encodes CASSVPHLAGVGSDTQYF.

This clone was detected only once. The rearrangement joins TRBV13 to TRBJ1-1, with TRBD1 as a possible D gene (5 bases). CDR3 length: 13 amino acids. Germline CDR1 and CDR2: PRHDT and FYEKMQ (reference sequence). Trimming cost V 5 bases and J 5 bases, with 12 bases left between them. This CDR3 is CASSPGGRTEAFF. As DNA, the CDR3 is TGTGCCAGCAGCCCGGGGGGGAGGACTGAAGCTTTCTTT.

The J gene is TRBJ2-2, the V gene TRBV9; 8 nucleotides match TRBD2. The CDR3 has 16 residues. The germline CDR1 and CDR2 sequences are SGDLS and YYNGEE. Trimming cost V 0 bases and J 2 bases; bases outside gene matches: 3. For the CDR3, the DNA is TGTGCCAGCAGCGTAGTCGGGGGGGGCAACACCGGGGAGCTGTTTTTT. Its protein product is CASSVVGGGNTGELFF.

J is TRBJ2-1 and V is TRBV2; the match to TRBD2 covers 7 bases. Germline values: CDR1 SNHLY, CDR2 FYNNEI. V shed 6 bases, J shed 0 bases, and the junction held 5 bases outside the gene matches. The CDR3 contains 15 residues. Here the CDR3 reads CASRASGVSYNEQFF. CDR3 in DNA: TGTGCCAGCAGGGCTAGCGGAGTCTCCTACAATGAGCAGTTCTTC.

This chain links TRBV4-1 with TRBJ2-3; weak D call: TRBD2 (5 bases). CDR3 length equals 15 residues. The V gene's germline CDR1 is MGHRA and CDR2 YSYEKL. The ends were cut back, 4 bases at V and 6 bases at J, with 17 bases in the middle. CDR3 coding DNA: TGCGCCAGCAGCCCCCTAGCCCCTATTAGGGATACGCAGTATTTT. Translation: CASSPLAPIRDTQYF.

The chain recombines TRBV7-9 with TRBJ1-1; 7 positions agree with TRBD1. The trim removed 5 bases at V and 1 base at J, leaving 7 bases unmatched. The CDR3 has 15 residues. Germline V gene data show CDR1 as SEHNR and CDR2 as FQNEAQ (reference sequence). In nucleotides, the CDR3 is TGTGCCAGCAGCGGAGAAGGGGGCCCGAACACTGAAGCTTTCTTT. Protein: CASSGEGGPNTEAFF.

The V gene is TRBV5-1, the J gene TRBJ2-3; no definite D call. V dropped 2 bases and J dropped 1 base, with 14 bases sitting between them. Germline V CDR1 and CDR2: SGHRS, YFSETQ. This CDR3 comprises 16 residues. The CDR3 spells CASSFLAPGGTDTQYF. The DNA for the CDR3 is TGCGCCAGCAGCTTCTTGGCCCCAGGTGGCACAGATACGCAGTATTTT.

The J gene is TRBJ2-4, the V gene TRBV4-3; 7 nucleotides match TRBD2. This CDR3 is 18 amino acids long. The germline gives CDR1 LGHNA, CDR2 YSLEER. The V and J ends lost 1 base and 4 bases, in that order; junction bases with no gene match: 13. CDR3 protein: CASSQVMPSSGAKNIQYF. The CDR3 DNA is TGCGCCAGCAGCCAAGTCATGCCTTCGAGCGGGGCTAAAAACATTCAGTACTTC.

The chain uses TRBV30 and TRBJ1-1; TRBD1 matches 10 bases. V dropped 4 bases and J dropped 4; count of bases not matched to a gene: 3. This CDR3 has 13 amino acids. The V gene's germline CDR1 is GTSNPN and CDR2 SVGIG (reference sequence). Here the CDR3 reads CAWTGQGSTEAFF. The CDR3 coding sequence is TGTGCCTGGACGGGACAGGGGAGCACTGAAGCTTTCTTT.

The CDR3 loop reads CASSKGTRSGTSAPWKRWQYF. CDR3 sequence (DNA): TGTGCCAGCAGCAAAGGGACGAGGAGTGGGACTAGCGCCCCGTGGAAACGATGGCAGTACTTC. The V call is TRBV21-1, the J call TRBJ2-7; the table's D call, TRBD2, has no DNA check behind it. TRBV21-1 is given as a pseudogene. The CDR3 contains 21 residues.

This chain uses TRBV7-8 with TRBJ2-5, with D possibly being TRBD2 (6 bases). V shed 1 base and J shed 10 bases, with 13 bases lying between them. Looked up from germline, CDR1 is SGHVS and CDR2 is FQNEAQ. The CDR3 covers 13 residues. CDR3 bases: TGTGCCAGCAGCTTAGGGCGTGTGCGGGACCAGTACTTC. Translated, it gives CASSLGRVRDQYF.

A single count supports this clone. J is TRBJ1-1 and V is TRBV30, with a possible D match to TRBD1 (6 bases). CDR3 length: 13 amino acids. From germline, CDR1 is GTSNPN and CDR2 SVGIG (reference sequence). Trimming removed 4 bases at V and 0 bases at J, with 9 bases between. DNA of the CDR3: TGTGCCTGGAATGGACAGTTGAACACTGAAGCTTTCTTT. Translating gives CAWNGQLNTEAFF.

The rearrangement uses TRBV25-1 and TRBJ2-5, with 8 bases identical to TRBD2. The CDR3 consists of 12 residues. The ends lost 7 bases at V and 5 bases at J; junction bases unmatched: 3. Germline CDR1 and CDR2: MGHDK and SYGVNS. The CDR3 sequence: CASKTGGETQYF. The CDR3 region has the DNA TGTGCCAGCAAGACGGGAGGGGAGACCCAGTACTTC. Combining the CDR3 with reference TRBV25-1 and TRBJ2-5 gives the whole variable domain EADIYQTPRYLVIGTGKKITLECSQTMGHDKMYWYQQDPGMELHLIHYSYGVNSTEKGDLSSESTVSRIRTEHFPLTLESARPSHTSQYLCASKTGGETQYFGPGTRLLVL.

A single count supports this clone. This sequence joins TRBV19 and TRBJ2-3; 9 positions agree with TRBD2. Germline V CDR1 and CDR2: LNHDA, SQIVND (reference sequence). CDR3 length: 23 residues. V shed 5 bases, J shed 5 bases, and the junction held 32 bases outside the gene matches. CDR3 nucleotide sequence: TGTGCCAGTAGTTCCCGTCCCCGCGGGACCGGTTGGGCGACTAGCGGCCGGGAAGATACGCAGTATTTT. It specifies CASSSRPRGTGWATSGREDTQYF.

The chain employs TRBV19 and TRBJ1-5; TRBD1 agrees at 8 bases. This CDR3 is 14 amino acids long. Trimming at V came to 5 bases and at J to 4 bases, leaving 4 bases not matched to a gene. In germline, CDR1 is LNHDA, CDR2 SQIVND (reference sequence). CDR3 DNA: TGTGCCAGTAGTTTACAGGGGGGGAATCAGCCCCAGCATTTT. Residues: CASSLQGGNQPQHF.

This clone was observed a few times. V is TRBV6-1 and J is TRBJ2-2; D is uncertain. V gave up 5 bases and J gave up 6 bases, with 4 bases separating them. Germline values: CDR1 MNHNS, CDR2 SASEGT. The CDR3 sequence is 11 residues long. The CDR3 protein is CASSLAGELFF. The DNA of the CDR3 is TGTGCCAGCAGTCTAGCCGGGGAGCTGTTTTTT.

This clone was found a few times. The V call is TRBV6-5, the J call TRBJ1-1, with unresolved D. CDR3 length: 15 residues. Looked up from germline, CDR1 is MNHEY and CDR2 is SVGAGI. The V gene lost 7 bases and the J gene lost 3 bases, with 18 bases spanning the gap. The CDR3 coding sequence is TGTGCCAGCACTTTACACGGAGGCCGAGACACTGAAGCTTTCTTT. It yields the protein CASTLHGGRDTEAFF.

The chain employs TRBV4-1 and TRBJ1-3; the match to TRBD1 covers 7 bases. Germline-derived CDR1 and CDR2 are MGHRA and YSYEKL. This CDR3 spans 16 amino acids. Trimming removed 1 base from V and 4 bases from J; junction bases left unmatched: 7. For the CDR3, the DNA is TGCGCCAGCAGCCAAGTCTACAGGGGATCAGGAAACACCATATATTTT. Translation gives CASSQVYRGSGNTIYF.

The genes are TRBV14 and TRBJ1-1; 7 nucleotides match TRBD1. CDR3 size: 13 residues. From germline, CDR1 is SGHDN and CDR2 FVKESK. The J segment lost 10 bases and the V segment lost 4 bases, leaving 9 bases of the junction unmatched. The CDR3 is CASSLVKAGGAFF. The CDR3 DNA is TGTGCCAGCAGCCTAGTCAAGGCAGGGGGAGCTTTCTTT.

The chain uses TRBV29-1 and TRBJ2-7; 10 bases line up with TRBD2. The germline V gene encodes CDR1 SQVTM and CDR2 ANQGSEA. After removal of 7 bases from V and 5 bases from J, the junction contained 11 bases not matched to a gene. There are 14 residues in the CDR3. As DNA, the CDR3 is TGCAGCGCACGAGCCGGGACTAGCGATCACGAGCAGTACTTC. Residues: CSARAGTSDHEQYF.

This chain uses TRBV10-1 with TRBJ2-5; 7 bases match TRBD1. The DNA end lines up better with TRBJ2-7; the J call may be wrong. Germline V gene sequence: CDR1 WNHNN, CDR2 SYGVQD (reference sequence). CDR3 size: 12 residues. In DNA form, the CDR3 reads TGCGCCAGCAGTGGGACAGGCTACGAGCAGTACTTC. It encodes CASSGTGYEQYF.

The rearrangement uses TRBV6-5 and TRBJ1-2; D remains ambiguous. Germline CDR1 and CDR2: MNHEY and SVGAGI. V dropped 2 bases and J dropped 4 bases, with 8 bases sitting between them. The length of the CDR3 is 13 residues. CDR3 sequence (DNA): TGTGCCAGCAGTTACGGAGTCTCCTATGGCTACACCTTC. Its translation: CASSYGVSYGYTF.

The CDR3 region is CASSIEARQGASLYGYTF. CDR3 in DNA: TGTGCCAGTAGTATAGAGGCCCGACAGGGGGCGAGCCTCTATGGCTACACCTTC. The rearrangement uses TRBV19 and TRBJ1-2; 10 bases map to TRBD1. The CDR3 has 18 residues. Unmatched junction bases numbered 11, after V lost 0 bases and J lost 4 bases. In germline, CDR1 is LNHDA, CDR2 SQIVND (reference sequence).

V usage is TRBV4-2 and J usage is TRBJ2-7; possible D gene TRBD1, 5 bases. The CDR3 contains 14 residues. The germline V gene encodes CDR1 LGHNA and CDR2 YNFKEQ. The ends were cut back, 3 bases at V and 3 bases at J, with 12 bases in the middle. Here the CDR3 reads CASSQDMIGYEQYF. Here the CDR3 DNA reads TGTGCCAGCAGCCAGGACATGATAGGCTACGAGCAGTACTTC.

The chain carries TRBV19 and TRBJ1-5, with D possibly TRBD1 on 6 matching bases. This CDR3 is built from 13 residues. CDR1 LNHDA and CDR2 SQIVND come from the germline V gene (reference sequence). V was cut by 6 bases and J by 6 bases, with 12 bases left in between. The CDR3 protein is CASSYREGQPQHF. CDR3 in DNA: TGTGCCAGTAGCTACAGGGAGGGTCAGCCCCAGCATTTT. The variable domain in full, with the rest retrieved from reference TRBV19 and TRBJ1-5, is DGGITQSPKYLFRKEGQNVTLSCEQNLNHDAMYWYRQDPGQGLRLIYYSQIVNDFQKGDIAEGYSVSREKKESFPLTVTSAQKNPTAFYLCASSYREGQPQHFGDGTRLSIL.

There are a few counts of this clone. The chain combines TRBV19 with TRBJ2-1; TRBD2 aligns across 7 bases. This CDR3 comprises 16 residues. CDR1 is LNHDA and CDR2 is SQIVND in the germline V gene (reference sequence). Losses at the gene ends were 7 bases for V and 0 bases for J; bases not matched to a gene: 9. The CDR3 sequence is CASNPEGGSSYNEQFF. CDR3 sequence (DNA): TGTGCCAGTAACCCCGAGGGCGGGAGCTCCTACAATGAGCAGTTCTTC.

The J gene is TRBJ2-5, the V gene TRBV30, with 9 bases aligning to TRBD1. The CDR3 has 15 amino acids. In germline, CDR1 is GTSNPN, CDR2 SVGIG (reference sequence). V gave up 0 bases and J gave up 5 bases; unmatched junction bases: 7. CDR3 protein: CAWSVGTGPWETQYF. In DNA, the CDR3 is TGTGCCTGGAGTGTAGGGACAGGGCCTTGGGAGACCCAGTACTTC.